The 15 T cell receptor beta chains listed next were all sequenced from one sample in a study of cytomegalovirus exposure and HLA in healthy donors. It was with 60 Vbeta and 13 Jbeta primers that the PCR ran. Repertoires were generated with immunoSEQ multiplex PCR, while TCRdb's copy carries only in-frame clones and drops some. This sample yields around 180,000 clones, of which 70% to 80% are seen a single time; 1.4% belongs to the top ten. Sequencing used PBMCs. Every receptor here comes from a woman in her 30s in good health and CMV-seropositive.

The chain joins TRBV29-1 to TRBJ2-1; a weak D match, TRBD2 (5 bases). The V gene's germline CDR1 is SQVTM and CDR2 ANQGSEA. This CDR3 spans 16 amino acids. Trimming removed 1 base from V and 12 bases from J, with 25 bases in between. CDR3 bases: TGCAGCGTTGAAGGACTGGAGGAAGTCGTAGTAGTTGGGCAGTTCTTC. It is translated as CSVEGLEEVVVVGQFF.

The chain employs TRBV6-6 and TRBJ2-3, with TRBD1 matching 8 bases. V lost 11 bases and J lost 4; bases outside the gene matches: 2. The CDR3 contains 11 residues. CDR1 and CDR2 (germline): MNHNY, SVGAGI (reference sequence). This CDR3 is CASGGADTQYF. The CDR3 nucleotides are TGTGCCTCAGGGGGCGCAGATACGCAGTATTTT.

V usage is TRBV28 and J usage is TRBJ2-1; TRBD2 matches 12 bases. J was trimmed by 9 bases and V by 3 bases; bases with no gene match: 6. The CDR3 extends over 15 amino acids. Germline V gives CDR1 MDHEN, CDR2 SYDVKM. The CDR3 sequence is CASSLRLAGVLEQFF. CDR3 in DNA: TGTGCCAGCAGTTTGAGACTAGCGGGAGTTCTTGAGCAGTTCTTC.

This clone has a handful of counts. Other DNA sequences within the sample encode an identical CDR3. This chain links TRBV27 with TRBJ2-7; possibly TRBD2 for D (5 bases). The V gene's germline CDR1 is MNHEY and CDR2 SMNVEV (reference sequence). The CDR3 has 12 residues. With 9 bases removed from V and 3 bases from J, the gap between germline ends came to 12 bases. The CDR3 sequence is CASTGGGYEQYF. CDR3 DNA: TGTGCCAGTACCGGAGGAGGCTACGAGCAGTACTTC.

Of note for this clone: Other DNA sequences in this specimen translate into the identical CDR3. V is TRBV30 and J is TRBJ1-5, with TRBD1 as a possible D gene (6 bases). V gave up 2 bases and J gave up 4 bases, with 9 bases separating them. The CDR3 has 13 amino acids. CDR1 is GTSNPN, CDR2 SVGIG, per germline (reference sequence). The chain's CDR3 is CAWSRTDNQPQHF. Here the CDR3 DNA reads TGTGCCTGGAGTAGGACAGATAATCAGCCCCAGCATTTT.

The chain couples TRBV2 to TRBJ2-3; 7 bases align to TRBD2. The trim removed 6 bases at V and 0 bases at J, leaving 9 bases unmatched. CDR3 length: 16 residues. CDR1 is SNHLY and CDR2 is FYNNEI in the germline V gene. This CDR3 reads CASSSGAGVSTDTQYF. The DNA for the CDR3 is TGTGCCAGCAGCTCCGGGGCGGGGGTGAGCACAGATACGCAGTATTTT.

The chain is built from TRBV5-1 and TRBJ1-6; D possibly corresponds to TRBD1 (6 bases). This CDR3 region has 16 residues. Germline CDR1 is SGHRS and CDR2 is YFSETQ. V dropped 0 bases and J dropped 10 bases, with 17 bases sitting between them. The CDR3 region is CASSLEPGGLGSPLHF. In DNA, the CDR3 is TGCGCCAGCAGCTTGGAGCCCGGGGGGCTGGGGTCACCCCTCCACTTT. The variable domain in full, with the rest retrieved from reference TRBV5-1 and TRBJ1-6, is KAGVTQTPRYLIKTRGQQVTLSCSPISGHRSVSWYQQTPGQGLQFLFEYFSETQRNKGNFPGRFSGRQFSNSRSEMNVSTLELGDSALYLCASSLEPGGLGSPLHFGNGTRLTVT.

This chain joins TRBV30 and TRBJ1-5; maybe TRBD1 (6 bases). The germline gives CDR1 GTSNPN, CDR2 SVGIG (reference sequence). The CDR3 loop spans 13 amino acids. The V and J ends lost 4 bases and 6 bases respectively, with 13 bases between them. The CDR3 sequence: CAWTKGGGQPQHF. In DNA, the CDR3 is TGTGCCTGGACCAAAGGGGGGGGTCAGCCCCAGCATTTT.

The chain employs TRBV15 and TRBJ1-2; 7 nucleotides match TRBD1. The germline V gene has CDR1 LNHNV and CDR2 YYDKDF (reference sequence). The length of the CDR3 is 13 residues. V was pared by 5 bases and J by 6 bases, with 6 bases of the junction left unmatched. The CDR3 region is CATSGRQGDGYTF. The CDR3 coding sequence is TGTGCCACCAGCGGGAGACAGGGCGATGGCTACACCTTC.

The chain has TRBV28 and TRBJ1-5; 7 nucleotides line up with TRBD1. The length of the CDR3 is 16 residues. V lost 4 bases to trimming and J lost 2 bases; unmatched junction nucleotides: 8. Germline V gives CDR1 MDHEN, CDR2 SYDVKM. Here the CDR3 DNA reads TGTGCCAGCAGTTCCCACAGGGGCCTGGGCAATCAGCCCCAGCATTTT. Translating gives CASSSHRGLGNQPQHF. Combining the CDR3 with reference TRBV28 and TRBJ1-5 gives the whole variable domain DVKVTQSSRYLVKRTGEKVFLECVQDMDHENMFWYRQDPGLGLRLIYFSYDVKMKEKGDIPEGYSVSREKKERFSLILESASTNQTSMYLCASSSHRGLGNQPQHFGDGTRLSIL.

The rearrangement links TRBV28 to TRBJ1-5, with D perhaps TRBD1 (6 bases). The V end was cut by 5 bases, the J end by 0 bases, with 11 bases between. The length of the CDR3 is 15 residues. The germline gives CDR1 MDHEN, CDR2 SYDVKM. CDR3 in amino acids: CASSAGEYSNQPQHF. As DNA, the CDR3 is TGTGCCAGCAGTGCAGGGGAATATAGCAATCAGCCCCAGCATTTT.

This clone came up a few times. The CDR3 region is CASRTGSWNTEAFF. The CDR3 DNA is TGTGCCAGCAGGACAGGGTCTTGGAACACTGAAGCTTTCTTT. V is TRBV28 and J is TRBJ1-1; TRBD1 agrees at 7 bases. V lost 6 bases to trimming and J lost 1 base; unmatched junction nucleotides: 5. The CDR3 is 14 amino acids. Looked up from germline, CDR1 is MDHEN and CDR2 is SYDVKM.

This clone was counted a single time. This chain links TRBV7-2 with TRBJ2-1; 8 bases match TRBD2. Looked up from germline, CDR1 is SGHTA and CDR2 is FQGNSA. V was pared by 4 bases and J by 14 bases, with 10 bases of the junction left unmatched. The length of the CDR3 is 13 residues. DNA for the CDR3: TGTGCCAGCAGCTCGGGAGGGGGGGCCGGGGAGTTCTTC. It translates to CASSSGGGAGEFF.

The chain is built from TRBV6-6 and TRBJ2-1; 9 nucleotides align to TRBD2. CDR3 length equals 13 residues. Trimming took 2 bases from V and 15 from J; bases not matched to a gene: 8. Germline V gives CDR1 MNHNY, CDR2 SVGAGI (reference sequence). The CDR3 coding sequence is TGTGCCAGCAGTTACGTTCTAGCGGGGAATCGGTTCTTC. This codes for CASSYVLAGNRFF.

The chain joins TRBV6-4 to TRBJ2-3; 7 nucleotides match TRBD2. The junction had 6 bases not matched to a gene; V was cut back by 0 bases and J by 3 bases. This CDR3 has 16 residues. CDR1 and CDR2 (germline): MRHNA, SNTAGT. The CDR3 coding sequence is TGTGCCAGCAGTGACTCGGGCGGGAGTGGGACAGATACGCAGTATTTT. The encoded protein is CASSDSGGSGTDTQYF.